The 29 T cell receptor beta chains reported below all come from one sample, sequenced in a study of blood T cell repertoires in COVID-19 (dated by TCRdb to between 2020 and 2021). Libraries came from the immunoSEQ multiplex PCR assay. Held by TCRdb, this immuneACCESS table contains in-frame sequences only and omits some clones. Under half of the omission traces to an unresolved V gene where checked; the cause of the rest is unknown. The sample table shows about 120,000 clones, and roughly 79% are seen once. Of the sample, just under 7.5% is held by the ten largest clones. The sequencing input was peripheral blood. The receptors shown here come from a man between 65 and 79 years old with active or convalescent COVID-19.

The CDR3 reads CASSRGTGVYEQYF. The CDR3 bases are TGTGCCAGCAGTAGGGGGACAGGGGTGTACGAGCAGTACTTC. V usage is TRBV6-5 and J usage is TRBJ2-7, with 10 bases that match TRBD1. The J segment lost 4 bases and the V segment lost 5 bases, leaving 5 bases of the junction unmatched. The CDR3 spans 14 residues. The germline gives CDR1 MNHEY, CDR2 SVGAGI.

As DNA, the CDR3 is TGTGCCAGCACCGAGACAGGGGTGGGTCATCAGCCCCAGCATTTT. It is translated as CASTETGVGHQPQHF. This chain connects TRBV28 to TRBJ1-5; 8 bases fit TRBD1. After removal of 7 bases from V and 5 bases from J, the junction contained 10 bases not matched to a gene. The CDR3 loop spans 15 amino acids. CDR1 and CDR2 (germline): MDHEN, SYDVKM.

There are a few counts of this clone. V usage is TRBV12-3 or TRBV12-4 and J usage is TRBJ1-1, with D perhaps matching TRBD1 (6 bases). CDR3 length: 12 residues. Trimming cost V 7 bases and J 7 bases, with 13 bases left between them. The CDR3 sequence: CASNNRVGEAFF. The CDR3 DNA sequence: TGTGCCAGCAATAACAGGGTCGGTGAAGCTTTCTTT.

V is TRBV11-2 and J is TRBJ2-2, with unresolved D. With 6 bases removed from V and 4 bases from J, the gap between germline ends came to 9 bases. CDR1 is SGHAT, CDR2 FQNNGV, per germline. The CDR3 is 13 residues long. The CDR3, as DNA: TGTGCCAGCAGTTCCACTCTCACCGGGGAGCTGTTTTTT. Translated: CASSSTLTGELFF. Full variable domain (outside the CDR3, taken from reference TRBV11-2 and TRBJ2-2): EAGVAQSPRYKIIEKRQSVAFWCNPISGHATLYWYQQILGQGPKLLIQFQNNGVVDDSQLPKDRFSAERLKGVDSTLKIQPAKLEDSAVYLCASSSTLTGELFFGEGSRLTVL.

The CDR3 region is CASSLDRETTEAFF. The DNA for the CDR3 is TGTGCCAGCAGCTTAGACAGGGAAACTACTGAAGCTTTCTTT. The chain joins TRBV7-3 to TRBJ1-1; 7 nucleotides agree with TRBD1. With V trimmed by 2 bases and J by 5 bases, 5 bases remained unmatched. The CDR3 spans 14 residues. CDR1 is SGHTA, CDR2 FQGTGA, per germline.

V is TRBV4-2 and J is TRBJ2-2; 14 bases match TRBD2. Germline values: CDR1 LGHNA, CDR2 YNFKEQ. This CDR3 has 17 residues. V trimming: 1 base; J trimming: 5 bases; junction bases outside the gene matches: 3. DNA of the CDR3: TGTGCCAGCAGCCAAGGACTAGCGGGAGGGCAGACCGGGGAGCTGTTTTTT. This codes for CASSQGLAGGQTGELFF.

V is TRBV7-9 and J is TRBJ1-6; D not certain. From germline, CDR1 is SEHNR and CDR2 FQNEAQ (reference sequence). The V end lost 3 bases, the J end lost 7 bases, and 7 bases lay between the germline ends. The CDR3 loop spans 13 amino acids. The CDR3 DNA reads TGTGCCAGCAGCTTCATCCAAAATTCACCCCTCCACTTT. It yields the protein CASSFIQNSPLHF.

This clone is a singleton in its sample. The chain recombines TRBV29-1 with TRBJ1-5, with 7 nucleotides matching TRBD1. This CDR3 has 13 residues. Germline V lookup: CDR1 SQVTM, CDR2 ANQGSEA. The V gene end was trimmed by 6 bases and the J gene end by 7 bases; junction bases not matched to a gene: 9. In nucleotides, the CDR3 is TGCAGCGTCCAACAACGGACAGGACAGCCCCAGCATTTT. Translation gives CSVQQRTGQPQHF.

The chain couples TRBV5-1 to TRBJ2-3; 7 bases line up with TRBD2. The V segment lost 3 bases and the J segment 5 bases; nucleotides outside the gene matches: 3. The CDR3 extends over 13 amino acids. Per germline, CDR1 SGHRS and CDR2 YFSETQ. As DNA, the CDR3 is TGCGCCAGCAGCTCCGGGGGGATAGATACGCAGTATTTT. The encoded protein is CASSSGGIDTQYF.

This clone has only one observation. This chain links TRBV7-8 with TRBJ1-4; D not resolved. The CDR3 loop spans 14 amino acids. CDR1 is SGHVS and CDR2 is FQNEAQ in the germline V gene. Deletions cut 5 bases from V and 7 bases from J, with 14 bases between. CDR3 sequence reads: CASSLSWSGEKLFF. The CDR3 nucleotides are TGTGCCAGCAGCCTAAGTTGGTCCGGTGAAAAACTGTTTTTT.

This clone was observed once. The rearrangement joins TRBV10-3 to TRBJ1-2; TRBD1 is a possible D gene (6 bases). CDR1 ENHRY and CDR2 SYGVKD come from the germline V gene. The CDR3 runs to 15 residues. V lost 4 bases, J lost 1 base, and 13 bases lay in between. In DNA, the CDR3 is TGTGCCATCAGTGGTGGGGACAACATTAACTATGGCTACACCTTC. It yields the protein CAISGGDNINYGYTF.

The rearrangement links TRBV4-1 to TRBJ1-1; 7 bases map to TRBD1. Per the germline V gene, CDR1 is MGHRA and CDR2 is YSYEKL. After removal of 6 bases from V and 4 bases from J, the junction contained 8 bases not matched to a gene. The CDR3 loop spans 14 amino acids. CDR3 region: CASSPPGTATEAFF. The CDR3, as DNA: TGCGCCAGCAGTCCACCCGGGACAGCCACTGAAGCTTTCTTT.

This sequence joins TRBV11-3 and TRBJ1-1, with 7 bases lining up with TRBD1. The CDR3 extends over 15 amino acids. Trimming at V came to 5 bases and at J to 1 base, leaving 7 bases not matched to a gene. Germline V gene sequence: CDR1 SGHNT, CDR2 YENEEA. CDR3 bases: TGTGCCAGCAGCGCGCTGACAGGGAGGAACACTGAAGCTTTCTTT. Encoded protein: CASSALTGRNTEAFF. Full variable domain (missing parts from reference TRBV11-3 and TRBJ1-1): EAGVVQSPRYKIIEKKQPVAFWCNPISGHNTLYWYLQNLGQGPELLIRYENEEAVDDSQLPKDRFSAERLKGVDSTLKIQPAELGDSAVYLCASSALTGRNTEAFFGQGTRLTVV.

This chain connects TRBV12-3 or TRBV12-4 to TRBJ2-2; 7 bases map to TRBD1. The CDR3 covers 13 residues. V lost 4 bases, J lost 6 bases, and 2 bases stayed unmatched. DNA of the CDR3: TGTGCCAGCAGTTCAGGGGGACCCGGGGAGCTGTTTTTT. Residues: CASSSGGPGELFF.

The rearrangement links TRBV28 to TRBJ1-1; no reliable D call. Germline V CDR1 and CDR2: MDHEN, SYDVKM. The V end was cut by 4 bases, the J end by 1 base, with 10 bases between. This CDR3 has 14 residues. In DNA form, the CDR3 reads TGTGCCAGCAGTTCGCTGGCGGGGAACACTGAAGCTTTCTTT. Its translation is CASSSLAGNTEAFF.

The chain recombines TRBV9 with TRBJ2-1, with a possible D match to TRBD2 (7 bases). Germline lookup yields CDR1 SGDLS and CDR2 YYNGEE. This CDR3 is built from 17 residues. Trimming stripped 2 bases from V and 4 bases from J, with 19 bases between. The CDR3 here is CASSVLGGGLNYNEQFF. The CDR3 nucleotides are TGTGCCAGCAGCGTCCTAGGGGGGGGATTGAATTACAATGAGCAGTTCTTC.

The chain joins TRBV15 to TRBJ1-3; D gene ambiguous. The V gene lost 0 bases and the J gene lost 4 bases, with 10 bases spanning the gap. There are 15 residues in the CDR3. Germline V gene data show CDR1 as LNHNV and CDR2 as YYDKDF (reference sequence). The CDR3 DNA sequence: TGTGCCACCAGCAGAGATCGCGGTATCGGAAACACCATATATTTT. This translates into CATSRDRGIGNTIYF.

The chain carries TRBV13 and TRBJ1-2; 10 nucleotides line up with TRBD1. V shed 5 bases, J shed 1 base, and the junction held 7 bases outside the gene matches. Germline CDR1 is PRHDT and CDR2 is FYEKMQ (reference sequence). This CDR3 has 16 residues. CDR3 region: CASSRFWDRGNYGYTF. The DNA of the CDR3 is TGTGCCAGCAGCCGGTTTTGGGACAGGGGTAACTATGGCTACACCTTC.

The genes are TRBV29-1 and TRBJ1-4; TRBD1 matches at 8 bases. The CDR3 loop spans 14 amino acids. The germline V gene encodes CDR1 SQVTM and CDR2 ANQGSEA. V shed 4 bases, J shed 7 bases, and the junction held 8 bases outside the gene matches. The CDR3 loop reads CSVGGTGGGEKLFF. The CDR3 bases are TGCAGCGTTGGGGGCACAGGGGGAGGTGAAAAACTGTTTTTT. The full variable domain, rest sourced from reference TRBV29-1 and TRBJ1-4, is SAVISQKPSRDICQRGTSLTIQCQVDSQVTMMFWYRQQPGQSLTLIATANQGSEATYESGFVIDKFPISRPNLTFSTLTVSNMSPEDSSIYLCSVGGTGGGEKLFFGSGTQLSVL.

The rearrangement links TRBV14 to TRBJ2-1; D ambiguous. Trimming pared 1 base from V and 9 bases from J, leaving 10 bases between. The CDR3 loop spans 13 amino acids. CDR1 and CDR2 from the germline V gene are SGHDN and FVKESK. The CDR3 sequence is CASSQVLSAEQFF. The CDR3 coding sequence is TGTGCCAGCAGCCAAGTTCTAAGCGCTGAGCAGTTCTTC.

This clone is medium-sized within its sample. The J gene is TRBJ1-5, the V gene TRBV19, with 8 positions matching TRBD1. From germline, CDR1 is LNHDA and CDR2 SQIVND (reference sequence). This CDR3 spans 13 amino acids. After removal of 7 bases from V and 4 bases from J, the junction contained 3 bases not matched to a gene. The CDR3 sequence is CASKGTGNQPQHF. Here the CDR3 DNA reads TGTGCCAGTAAGGGGACAGGTAATCAGCCCCAGCATTTT.

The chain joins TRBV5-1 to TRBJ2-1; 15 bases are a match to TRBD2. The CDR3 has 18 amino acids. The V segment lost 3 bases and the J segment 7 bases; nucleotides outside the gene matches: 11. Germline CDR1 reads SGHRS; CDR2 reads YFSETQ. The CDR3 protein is CASSYGTSGRRLGNEQFF. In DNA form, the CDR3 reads TGCGCCAGCAGCTACGGGACTAGCGGGAGGAGATTAGGGAATGAGCAGTTCTTC.

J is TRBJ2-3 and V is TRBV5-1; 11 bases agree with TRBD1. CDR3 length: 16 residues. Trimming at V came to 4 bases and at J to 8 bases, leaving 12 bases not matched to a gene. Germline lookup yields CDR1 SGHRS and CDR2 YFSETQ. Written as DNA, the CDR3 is TGCGCCAGCAGCGCCGAGGGACAGGGGGGGAGCCCTACGCAGTATTTT. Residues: CASSAEGQGGSPTQYF.

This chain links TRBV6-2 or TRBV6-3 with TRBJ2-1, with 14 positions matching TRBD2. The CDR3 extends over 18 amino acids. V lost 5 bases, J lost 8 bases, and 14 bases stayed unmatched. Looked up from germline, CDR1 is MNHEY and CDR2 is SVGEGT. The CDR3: CASSLRALTSGRGYEQFF. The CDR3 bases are TGTGCCAGCAGTCTACGGGCCTTGACTAGCGGGAGGGGATATGAGCAGTTCTTC.

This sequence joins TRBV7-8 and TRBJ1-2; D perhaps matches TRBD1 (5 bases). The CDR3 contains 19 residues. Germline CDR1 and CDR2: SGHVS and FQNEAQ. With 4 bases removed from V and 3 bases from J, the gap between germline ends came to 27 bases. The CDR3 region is CASSSTWGGRPTRDYGYTF. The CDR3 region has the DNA TGTGCCAGCAGCTCGACATGGGGGGGACGTCCAACACGGGACTATGGCTACACCTTC.

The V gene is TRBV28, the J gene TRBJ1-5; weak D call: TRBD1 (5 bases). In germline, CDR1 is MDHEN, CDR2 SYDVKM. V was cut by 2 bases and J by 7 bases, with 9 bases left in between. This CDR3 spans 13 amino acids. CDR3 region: CASSLGGKQPQHF. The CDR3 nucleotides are TGTGCCAGCAGTTTAGGGGGGAAACAGCCCCAGCATTTT.

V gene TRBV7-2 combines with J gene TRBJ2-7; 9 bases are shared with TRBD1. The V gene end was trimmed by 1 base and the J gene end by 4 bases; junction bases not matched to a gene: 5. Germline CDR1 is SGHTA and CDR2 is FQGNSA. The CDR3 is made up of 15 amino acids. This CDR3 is CASSLVGQGPYEQYF. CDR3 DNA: TGTGCCAGCAGCTTAGTGGGACAGGGACCATACGAGCAGTACTTC.

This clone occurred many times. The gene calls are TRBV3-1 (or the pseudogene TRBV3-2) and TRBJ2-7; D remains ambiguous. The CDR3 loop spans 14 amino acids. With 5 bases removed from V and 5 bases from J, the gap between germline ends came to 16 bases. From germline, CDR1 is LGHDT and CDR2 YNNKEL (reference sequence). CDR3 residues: CASSGDGTVHEQYF. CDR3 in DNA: TGTGCCAGCAGCGGAGACGGTACGGTCCACGAGCAGTACTTC.

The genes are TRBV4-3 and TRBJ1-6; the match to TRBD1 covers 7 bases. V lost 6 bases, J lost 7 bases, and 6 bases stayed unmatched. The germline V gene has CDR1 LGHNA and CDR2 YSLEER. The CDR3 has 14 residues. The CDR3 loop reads CASRSGTDNSPLHF. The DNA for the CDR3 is TGCGCCAGCAGGTCCGGGACAGACAATTCACCCCTCCACTTT.